Listed below are T cell receptor beta chains from one sample, sequenced in a study of blood T cell repertoires in COVID-19. Data came from immunoSEQ multiplex PCR; TCRdb stores just in-frame clones and leaves some out. The sample contains 250,000 or so clones, approximately 86% of which appear only once. The sequenced sample consisted of peripheral blood. The receptors stem from a woman in her 70s with active or convalescent COVID-19. The CDR3 runs from the conserved cysteine through the conserved F or W. A D gene is named only where the DNA matches it firmly. Size tells how often a clone was seen (once, few, many) or the class of an expanded clone, and some rows leave it out.

J	V	D	size	length	CDR3	DNA
TRBJ2-1	TRBV4-3	TRBD1	.	13	CASSQPQGNEQFF	TGCGCCAGCAGCCAACCACAGGGGAATGAGCAGTTCTTC
TRBJ1-2	TRBV7-9	.	.	16	CASRPSDRQMDYGYTF	TGTGCCAGCAGACCATCCGACAGGCAAATGGACTATGGCTACACCTTC
TRBJ2-1	TRBV7-8	TRBD2	few	15	CASSLVGGDYNEQFF	TGTGCCAGCAGCTTAGTGGGGGGGGATTACAATGAGCAGTTCTTC
TRBJ2-1	TRBV6-5	TRBD2	.	15	CARPVRPSGMNEQFF	TGTGCCAGGCCGGTGAGGCCTAGCGGAATGAATGAGCAGTTCTTC
TRBJ1-2	TRBV5-4	TRBD1	.	15	CASSLRDRELYGYTF	TGTGCCAGCAGCTTGCGGGACAGGGAGTTATATGGCTACACCTTC
TRBJ1-1	TRBV11-3	.	.	13	CASSFPGGREAFF	TGTGCCAGCAGCTTTCCCGGCGGGAGGGAAGCTTTCTTT
TRBJ2-7	TRBV9	.	.	14	CASSVAGRLYEQYF	TGTGCCAGCAGCGTAGCCGGCAGACTCTACGAGCAGTACTTC
TRBJ2-7	TRBV6-5	.	.	11	CASKGVLEQYF	TGTGCCAGCAAAGGGGTCTTAGAGCAGTACTTC
TRBJ2-7	TRBV6-5	TRBD2	.	14	CASSYGLAGYEQYF	TGTGCCAGCAGTTACGGACTAGCGGGCTACGAGCAGTACTTC
TRBJ1-6	TRBV20-1	.	few	18	CSASSSGETRSYNSPLHF	TGCAGTGCTAGTAGTAGTGGGGAGACACGCTCCTATAATTCACCCCTCCACTTT
TRBJ2-4	TRBV21-1	.	.	18	CASSKVGQGISTKNIQYF	.
TRBJ1-5	TRBV14	.	.	15	CASSQGQGPHQPQHF	TGTGCCAGCAGCCAAGGGCAGGGCCCCCATCAGCCCCAGCATTTT
TRBJ1-1	TRBV9	TRBD1	.	15	CASSVEGQLNTEAFF	TGTGCCAGCAGCGTAGAGGGACAGCTGAACACTGAAGCTTTCTTT
TRBJ1-6	TRBV4-3	.	.	14	CASSQAYGNSPLHF	TGCGCCAGCAGCCAAGCATACGGGAATTCACCCCTCCACTTT
TRBJ1-2	TRBV11-2	TRBD1	.	18	CASSLSGTGLGLSYGYTF	TGTGCCAGCAGCTTATCGGGGACAGGCTTAGGATTATCCTATGGCTACACCTTC
TRBJ1-3	TRBV9	.	.	14	CASSVGGQVNTIYF	TGTGCCAGCAGCGTAGGGGGGCAGGTTAACACCATATATTTT
TRBJ1-4	TRBV7-2	.	.	15	CASSLSGRRAEKLFF	TGTGCCAGCAGCTTATCAGGCCGCAGAGCTGAAAAACTGTTTTTT
TRBJ1-5	TRBV14	.	.	13	CASSLEGGQPQHF	TGTGCCAGCAGCCTAGAGGGAGGTCAGCCCCAGCATTTT
TRBJ1-4	TRBV2	.	.	14	CASSGAGGNEKLFF	TGTGCCAGCAGCGGGGCGGGGGGTAATGAAAAACTGTTTTTT
TRBJ2-7	TRBV24-1	.	.	15	CATSDHRDTYYEQYF	TGTGCCACCAGTGATCACCGGGACACATACTACGAGCAGTACTTC
TRBJ1-6	TRBV11-2	.	.	15	CASSREGSYNSPLHF	TGTGCCAGCAGCCGCGAGGGATCCTATAATTCACCCCTCCACTTT
TRBJ2-5	TRBV20-1	.	.	11	CSAYSQETQYF	TGCAGTGCTTATAGTCAAGAGACCCAGTACTTC
TRBJ2-7	TRBV12-5	.	.	16	CASGLVSTGPTYEQYF	TGTGCTAGTGGTTTGGTCTCCACAGGTCCGACCTACGAGCAGTACTTC
TRBJ1-1	TRBV27	.	.	14	CASSRGTGNTEAFF	TGTGCCAGCAGTCGGGGGACGGGGAACACTGAAGCTTTCTTT
TRBJ2-3	TRBV6-2/TRBV6-3	.	.	13	CASSYTQIDTQYF	TGTGCCAGCAGTTACACCCAGATAGATACGCAGTATTTT